The 28 T cell receptor beta chains below all came from one sample that was sequenced in a study of CD8+CD57+ T cells in acquired aplastic anemia. Previously, flow cytometry had revealed CD8+CD57+ cell expansion in the patients chosen for sequencing. Using genomic DNA as the template, TCR beta VDJ and CDR3 profiling was carried out. TCRdb reprocessed the reads with MiXCR, giving one entry per CDR3 protein. The table has around 200,000 distinct CDR3 sequences, around 60% seen once. Sequencing input: sorted CD4+, CD8+, or CD8+CD57+ T cells (not recorded which) from PBMCs. The receptors were sampled from a human donor with aplastic anemia.

V and J are TRBV15 and TRBJ2-7, with 7 nucleotides matching TRBD1. J lost 0 bases, V lost 3 bases, and 5 bases had no gene match. Germline-derived CDR1 and CDR2 are LNHNV and YYDKDF (reference sequence). The CDR3 loop spans 15 amino acids. For the CDR3, the DNA is TGTGCCACCAGCAGCCCGGACAGGAACTCCTACGAGCAGTACTTC. Translating it yields CATSSPDRNSYEQYF.

This clonotype has more than one count but fewer than ten. This sequence joins TRBV7-2 and TRBJ2-5, with 7 bases that match TRBD2. Germline-derived CDR1 and CDR2 are SGHTA and FQGNSA. With 4 bases clipped from V and 2 bases from J, the junction kept 4 bases outside the gene matches. The CDR3 is 14 amino acids. CDR3 amino acids: CASSSVGGQETQYF. The CDR3, as DNA: TGTGCCAGCAGCTCCGTGGGGGGGCAAGAGACCCAGTACTTC.

This clonotype occurred many times. The chain has TRBV6-5 and TRBJ1-2, with D perhaps TRBD1 (6 bases). The germline V gene has CDR1 MNHEY and CDR2 SVGAGI. The CDR3 spans 19 residues. V was cut by 0 bases and J by 7 bases, with 27 bases left in between. The CDR3 region is CASSYSTSTPVTGPGGYTF. Here the CDR3 DNA reads TGTGCCAGCAGTTACTCGACCTCGACACCCGTGACAGGCCCCGGTGGCTACACCTTC.

The rearrangement joins TRBV9 to TRBJ1-6, with TRBD1 as a possible D gene (5 bases). The V gene's germline CDR1 is SGDLS and CDR2 YYNGEE. The CDR3 totals 15 residues. V gave up 0 bases and J gave up 7 bases, with 11 bases separating them. The CDR3 sequence: CASSVGVGGNSPLHF. CDR3 DNA: TGTGCCAGCAGCGTAGGAGTGGGGGGGAATTCACCCCTCCACTTT.

Points on this clonotype: This likely comes from a read error, as the CDR3 has no conserved phenylalanine or tryptophan at its end. The CDR3 nucleotides are TGTGCCACCAGCAGAGTTGGCGGCGGGGAGCTGTTTTCT. Residues: CATSRVGGGELFS. The rearrangement links TRBV15 to TRBJ2-2; D is unclear. Trimming cost V 1 base and J 7 bases, with 7 bases left between them. This CDR3 comprises 13 residues. Germline V CDR1 and CDR2: LNHNV, YYDKDF (reference sequence).

V and J are TRBV14 and TRBJ1-2; weak D call: TRBD1 (5 bases). Germline loops: CDR1 SGHDN, CDR2 FVKESK. This CDR3 region has 13 residues. V shed 8 bases and J shed 3 bases, with 13 bases lying between them. CDR3 nucleotides: TGTGCCAGCGCTAACAGGAATCACTATGGCTACACCTTC. Its translation is CASANRNHYGYTF.

V is TRBV25-1 and J is TRBJ1-2; 9 bases fit TRBD1. The CDR3 length is 12 residues. After removal of 8 bases from V and 5 bases from J, the junction contained 3 bases not matched to a gene. From germline, CDR1 is MGHDK and CDR2 SYGVNS. Written as DNA, the CDR3 is TGTGCCAGCGTCGGGACAGGGTATGGCTACACCTTC. It specifies CASVGTGYGYTF.

This clonotype was recorded many times. The chain recombines TRBV7-2 with TRBJ2-7, with 9 bases aligning to TRBD2. This CDR3 spans 14 amino acids. Germline values: CDR1 SGHTA, CDR2 FQGNSA. With V trimmed by 1 base and J by 7 bases, 5 bases remained unmatched. The CDR3 coding sequence is TGTGCCAGCAGCTTAGTCGGCGGGGGGGATGAGCAGTACTTC. Its translation is CASSLVGGGDEQYF.

This chain connects TRBV6-1 to TRBJ1-5; TRBD1 agrees at 10 bases. This CDR3 region has 16 residues. Unmatched junction bases numbered 9, after V lost 5 bases and J lost 5 bases. Germline assignment: CDR1 MNHNS and CDR2 SASEGT. The DNA of the CDR3 is TGTGCCAGCAGTCCCACGGGACAGGGGCTCTATCAGCCCCAGCATTTT. The encoded protein is CASSPTGQGLYQPQHF.

Notes on this clonotype: A read error may be the cause here, since a much bigger clone is one base away. The rearrangement links TRBV2 to TRBJ2-1, with D hard to call. The germline V and J ends were trimmed by 8 bases and 5 bases, with 13 bases remaining between them. The CDR3 loop spans 13 amino acids. CDR1 is SNHLY and CDR2 is FYNNEI in the germline V gene. The CDR3 spells CASQPGGHNEQFF. The CDR3 nucleotides are TGTGCCAGCCAGCCTGGCGGCCACAATGAGCAGTTCTTC.

The chain employs TRBV27 and TRBJ2-2; TRBD1 matches at 8 bases. J was trimmed by 6 bases and V by 4 bases; bases with no gene match: 4. CDR1 MNHEY and CDR2 SMNVEV come from the germline V gene (reference sequence). This CDR3 has 14 residues. For the CDR3, the DNA is TGTGCCAGCAGTTGGAACAGGGGGTCCGGGGAGCTGTTTTTT. Translation: CASSWNRGSGELFF.

In its sample, this clonotype was seen many times. The chain joins TRBV12-5 to TRBJ1-2, with D uncertain. The CDR3 sequence is 17 residues long. Germline values: CDR1 LGHNT, CDR2 FRNRAP. V shed 2 bases and J shed 2 bases, with 18 bases lying between them. The CDR3 DNA reads as TGTGCTAGTGGTTTGCCCCCATCAGAGTTGGTAAACTATGGCTACACCTTC. Its protein product is CASGLPPSELVNYGYTF.

The chain combines TRBV19 with TRBJ2-1; D is unclear. Between the trimmed V and J ends, which lost 4 bases and 1 base, there was a span of 11 bases. Germline CDR1 and CDR2: LNHDA and SQIVND (reference sequence). The CDR3 has 15 amino acids. The CDR3, as DNA: TGTGCCAGTAGTACCCCAGAGAATTCCTACAATGAGCAGTTCTTC. Translation gives CASSTPENSYNEQFF.

This chain uses TRBV20-1 with TRBJ2-1; D call uncertain. Germline V gene sequence: CDR1 DFQATT, CDR2 SNEGSKA (reference sequence). With 1 base removed from V and 6 bases from J, the gap between germline ends came to 13 bases. This CDR3 region has 14 residues. For the CDR3, the DNA is TGCAGTGCTAGAGCGACACCGATGGCCAATGAGCAGTTCTTC. This sequence encodes CSARATPMANEQFF.

This clonotype was seen more than once but under ten times. The V and J genes are TRBV7-9 and TRBJ1-6; no definite D call. Deletions cut 1 base from V and 4 bases from J, with 8 bases between. The CDR3 covers 15 residues. The germline V gene has CDR1 SEHNR and CDR2 FQNEAQ (reference sequence). CDR3 DNA sequence: TGTGCCAGCAGCTTAGACTTAGGGTATAATTCACCCCTCCACTTT. Its protein is CASSLDLGYNSPLHF.

The genes are TRBV12-3 or TRBV12-4 and TRBJ2-3, with D tentatively TRBD2 (5 bases). V was trimmed by 5 bases and J by 0 bases, leaving 15 bases between them. CDR3 length: 16 residues. The CDR3 region is CASSLPSGFSTDTQYF. DNA for the CDR3: TGTGCCAGCAGTCTCCCGTCGGGATTTAGCACAGATACGCAGTATTTT.

This clonotype was counted only a few times. V and J are TRBV15 and TRBJ2-3; 8 bases map to TRBD1. In germline, CDR1 is LNHNV, CDR2 YYDKDF (reference sequence). The CDR3 totals 15 residues. J was trimmed by 4 bases and V by 5 bases; bases with no gene match: 8. The DNA for the CDR3 is TGTGCCACCAGCCCAAAGGACAGGGAGTCAGATACGCAGTATTTT. The encoded protein is CATSPKDRESDTQYF.

Ten or more counts support this clonotype. The chain is built from TRBV13 and TRBJ2-6; the match to TRBD2 covers 12 bases. The germline V gene has CDR1 PRHDT and CDR2 FYEKMQ (reference sequence). V lost 5 bases to trimming and J lost 0 bases; unmatched junction nucleotides: 14. This CDR3 region has 21 residues. CDR3 residues: CASSLGRLAGAFSSGANVLTF. CDR3 nucleotide sequence: TGTGCCAGCAGCCTGGGACGACTAGCGGGGGCCTTCAGCTCTGGGGCCAACGTCCTGACTTTC.

The chain links TRBV10-1 to TRBJ2-5; 10 nucleotides match TRBD2. J gave up 5 bases and V 2 bases, and 2 bases lay outside the gene matches. This CDR3 comprises 14 residues. Germline V gives CDR1 WNHNN, CDR2 SYGVQD (reference sequence). CDR3 coding DNA: TGCGCCAGCAGTGAGACGGGACTAGCGGAGACCCAGTACTTC. It yields the protein CASSETGLAETQYF.

The sample holds a few counts of this clonotype. This sequence joins TRBV20-1 and TRBJ2-7, with D perhaps being TRBD1 or TRBD2 (6 bases each). The CDR3 is 12 amino acids. Germline V CDR1 and CDR2: DFQATT, SNEGSKA (reference sequence). Trimming left V 7 bases short and J 4 bases short, with 14 bases between. CDR3 region: CSVGGGKYEQYF. CDR3 nucleotides: TGCAGTGTAGGAGGGGGGAAATACGAGCAGTACTTC.

The table lists this clonotype with many counts. The CDR3 bases are TGTGCCAGCAGCGTGACCAACGTCGGGACAGCATTCACTGAAGCTTTCTTT. Its translation is CASSVTNVGTAFTEAFF. The J gene is TRBJ1-1, the V gene TRBV9, with TRBD1 identical over 7 bases. J lost 4 bases, V lost 2 bases, and 14 bases had no gene match. The CDR3 has 17 amino acids. Germline CDR1 SGDLS, CDR2 YYNGEE. The whole variable domain, remainder taken from reference TRBV9 and TRBJ1-1, is DSGVTQTPKHLITATGQRVTLRCSPRSGDLSVYWYQQSLDQGLQFLIQYYNGEERAKGNILERFSAQQFPDLHSELNLSSLELGDSALYFCASSVTNVGTAFTEAFFGQGTRLTVV.

This clonotype has a single count. The chain links TRBV20-1 to TRBJ1-5; D ambiguous. V dropped 1 base and J dropped 2 bases, with 18 bases sitting between them. Germline V lookup: CDR1 DFQATT, CDR2 SNEGSKA (reference sequence). The CDR3 runs 17 residues. The CDR3 bases are TGCAGTGCTAGAGCGATTCGCGGAAGCCTTGGCAATCAGCCCCAGCATTTT. Its protein is CSARAIRGSLGNQPQHF.

With regard to this clonotype: Likely a read error: the CDR3 ends without its conserved phenylalanine or tryptophan. The DNA is omitted, as the CDR3 cannot be located on it reliably, and the CDR3 follows TCRdb's listing. V gene TRBV7-2 combines with J gene TRBJ2-7; the D call in the table, TRBD2, was not verified against the DNA. The CDR3 is made up of 11 amino acids, end residues included. Per germline, CDR1 SGHTA and CDR2 FQGNSA. CDR3 protein: CASSSGPFPIM.

The genes are TRBV5-6 and TRBJ1-6; D gene uncertain. Between the trimmed V and J ends, which lost 0 bases and 7 bases, there was a span of 8 bases. The CDR3 contains 14 residues. The V gene's germline CDR1 is SGHDT and CDR2 YYEEEE. The CDR3 is CASSLGWENSPLHF. Written as DNA, the CDR3 is TGTGCCAGCAGCTTGGGGTGGGAAAATTCACCCCTCCACTTT.

The chain combines TRBV7-2 with TRBJ1-5; TRBD1 matches 9 bases. This CDR3 is 15 amino acids long. Germline loops: CDR1 SGHTA, CDR2 FQGNSA. V lost 3 bases to trimming and J lost 7 bases; unmatched junction nucleotides: 7. The DNA for the CDR3 is TGTGCCAGCAGCTTGCTAACAGGGGGCGGCCAGCCCCAGCATTTT. Translated, it gives CASSLLTGGGQPQHF.

The sample holds many counts of this clonotype. The V and J genes are TRBV2 and TRBJ1-5; a weak D match, TRBD1 (5 bases). From germline, CDR1 is SNHLY and CDR2 FYNNEI. The CDR3 has 15 residues. V was cut by 8 bases and J by 2 bases, with 16 bases left in between. The CDR3 spells CASGAYRDRNQPQHF. The CDR3, as DNA: TGTGCCAGCGGGGCCTACCGGGACCGCAATCAGCCCCAGCATTTT.

The CDR3 nucleotides are TGTGCCACCAGTGATTTCGGAGGCATCGGCAGCTCTGGGGCCAACGTCCTGACTTTC. Translating gives CATSDFGGIGSSGANVLTF. V and J are TRBV24-1 and TRBJ2-6; tentatively, D is TRBD2 (5 bases). Per germline, CDR1 KGHDR and CDR2 SFDVKD. The CDR3 runs to 19 residues. Trimming removed 1 base from V and 0 bases from J, with 15 bases in between.

The gene calls are TRBV5-5 and TRBJ1-2, with D unresolved. Germline V CDR1 and CDR2: SGHKS, YYEKEE (reference sequence). CDR3 length: 14 residues. The germline V and J ends were trimmed by 0 bases and 2 bases, with 8 bases remaining between them. The CDR3 region has the DNA TGTGCCAGCAGCTTGGCTCGTATGAACTATGGCTACACCTTC. Protein: CASSLARMNYGYTF.